Below are 30 T cell receptor beta chains sequenced from a single sample in a study of memory CD4+ T cells and cytomegalovirus serostatus. Some clones are missing from TCRdb's copy, which holds only in-frame ones; the method was immunoSEQ multiplex PCR. The sample has 35,000 to 55,000 clones; over 65% are singletons. Single viable CD3+CD4+CD8-CD45RO+ cells were sorted as the memory CD4+ T cells. The sample comprised memory CD4+ T cells from blood. These receptors all come from an adult in good health and CMV-seronegative.

The CDR3 spells CATRGGQTSTDTQYF. DNA for the CDR3: TGTGCCACCAGGGGGGGCCAAACTAGCACAGATACGCAGTATTTT. The rearrangement links TRBV2 to TRBJ2-3, with D possibly called TRBD1 or TRBD2 (7 bases each). The CDR3 is 15 amino acids. In germline, CDR1 is SNHLY, CDR2 FYNNEI. The V and J ends lost 10 bases and 0 bases respectively, with 17 bases between them.

The V call is TRBV30, the J call TRBJ1-6; 8 bases map to TRBD1. Looked up from germline, CDR1 is GTSNPN and CDR2 is SVGIG (reference sequence). The CDR3 is 14 amino acids. J was trimmed by 9 bases and V by 3 bases; bases with no gene match: 7. Here the CDR3 reads CAWRPGTGVSPLHF. In DNA form, the CDR3 reads TGTGCCTGGAGACCGGGGACAGGAGTTTCACCCCTCCACTTT. Together with reference TRBV30 and TRBJ1-6, the CDR3 gives the full variable domain: SQTIHQWPATLVQPVGSPLSLECTVEGTSNPNLYWYRQAAGRGLQLLFYSVGIGQISSEVPQNLSASRPQDRQFILSSKKLLLSDSGFYLCAWRPGTGVSPLHFGNGTRLTVT.

This clone appeared a single time. This chain uses TRBV12-5 with TRBJ1-2; the D gene is possibly TRBD1 (5 bases). The CDR3 sequence is 13 residues long. V was cut by 0 bases and J by 3 bases, with 5 bases left in between. Germline V lookup: CDR1 LGHNT, CDR2 FRNRAP. CDR3 residues: CASGLVTDYGYTF. The CDR3 nucleotides are TGTGCTAGTGGTTTGGTGACAGACTATGGCTACACCTTC.

V and J are TRBV5-6 and TRBJ2-7, with D perhaps TRBD1 (6 bases). Germline V gene sequence: CDR1 SGHDT, CDR2 YYEEEE. V gave up 4 bases and J gave up 6 bases, with 20 bases separating them. This CDR3 is 15 amino acids long. CDR3 sequence reads: CASSPAGTTTGEQYF. The DNA of the CDR3 is TGTGCCAGCAGCCCCGCCGGGACAACCACAGGCGAGCAGTACTTC.

The J gene is TRBJ2-7, the V gene TRBV4-1; tentatively, D is TRBD1 or TRBD2 (7 bases each). The CDR3 spans 20 residues. V gave up 0 bases and J gave up 2 bases, with 26 bases separating them. The germline CDR1 and CDR2 sequences are MGHRA and YSYEKL. CDR3 in DNA: TGCGCCAGCAGCCAAGAAATTTATAGGGGCCCAGGGGGGGCCCCCTACGAGCAGTACTTC. It yields the protein CASSQEIYRGPGGAPYEQYF.

The J gene is TRBJ2-6, the V gene TRBV2; weak D call: TRBD2 (5 bases). The length of the CDR3 is 16 residues. Germline V CDR1 and CDR2: SNHLY, FYNNEI. Trimming left V 4 bases short and J 2 bases short, with 12 bases between. CDR3 nucleotides: TGTGCCAGCAGTGGGCCCCCGCGGGCTGGGGCCAACGTCCTGACTTTC. It specifies CASSGPPRAGANVLTF.

The chain joins TRBV5-1 to TRBJ2-7; D possibly uses TRBD1 or TRBD2 (5 bases each). Germline CDR1 is SGHRS and CDR2 is YFSETQ. This CDR3 spans 16 amino acids. Trimming stripped 0 bases from V and 0 bases from J, with 13 bases between. CDR3 nucleotide sequence: TGCGCCAGCAGCTTGGTGGTCGGGGCCAGCTCCTACGAGCAGTACTTC. Protein sequence: CASSLVVGASSYEQYF.

In DNA form, the CDR3 reads TGCAGCGTTCGCATGAGATACAGGGAGAACACTGAAGCTTTCTTT. This encodes CSVRMRYRENTEAFF. The gene calls are TRBV29-1 and TRBJ1-1; D possibly corresponds to TRBD1 (6 bases). Trimming pared 5 bases from V and 1 base from J, leaving 17 bases between. The germline gives CDR1 SQVTM, CDR2 ANQGSEA. This CDR3 contains 15 residues.

The sample holds a few counts of this clone. This chain joins TRBV2 and TRBJ1-5, with TRBD1 identical over 8 bases. This CDR3 has 14 residues. Germline V gene data show CDR1 as SNHLY and CDR2 as FYNNEI. V lost 8 bases, J lost 4 bases, and 7 bases stayed unmatched. CDR3 DNA sequence: TGTGCCAGCCTACAGACAGGGGCTAATCAGCCCCAGCATTTT. Translated: CASLQTGANQPQHF.

This chain links TRBV5-1 with TRBJ1-1, with D perhaps matching TRBD1 (6 bases). V gave up 1 base and J gave up 1 base, with 14 bases separating them. Germline values: CDR1 SGHRS, CDR2 YFSETQ. This CDR3 region has 16 residues. CDR3 nucleotides: TGCGCCAGCAGCTTGTCTGTGGGGGGCAGGAACACTGAAGCTTTCTTT. Encoded protein: CASSLSVGGRNTEAFF.

This clone was seen a single time. The rearrangement joins TRBV2 to TRBJ1-1; D uncertain. Germline V gene sequence: CDR1 SNHLY, CDR2 FYNNEI. V lost 6 bases and J 1 base, leaving 9 bases between the germline ends. The CDR3 runs to 13 residues. The CDR3 is CASRWEGNTEAFF. The CDR3 DNA is TGTGCCAGCAGATGGGAGGGGAACACTGAAGCTTTCTTT.

CDR3 sequence reads: CASSQNYPQGANTEAFF. The CDR3, as DNA: TGTGCCAGCTCACAAAATTACCCACAGGGGGCGAACACTGAAGCTTTCTTT. The chain employs TRBV18 and TRBJ1-1, with 9 bases matching TRBD1. Trimming cost V 4 bases and J 1 base; bases outside gene matches: 10. CDR3 length: 17 amino acids. CDR1 KGHSH and CDR2 LQKENI come from the germline V gene.

The CDR3 protein is CASSPTRAILRPLHF. The CDR3 nucleotides are TGTGCCAGCAGTCCCACCCGGGCTATCCTTCGACCCCTCCACTTT. The V and J genes are TRBV25-1 and TRBJ1-6; no clear D. The V end lost 5 bases, the J end lost 12 bases, and 20 bases lay between the germline ends. Germline loops: CDR1 MGHDK, CDR2 SYGVNS. This CDR3 comprises 15 residues.

The J gene is TRBJ2-1, the V gene TRBV6-1; TRBD1 matches 8 bases. Germline CDR1 and CDR2: MNHNS and SASEGT. J lost 4 bases, V lost 1 base, and 9 bases had no gene match. The CDR3 contains 17 residues. Here the CDR3 DNA reads TGTGCCAGCAGTGAAGGACAGGGGTACAGTTTTTACAATGAGCAGTTCTTC. This codes for CASSEGQGYSFYNEQFF.

This clone was detected once. The J gene is TRBJ2-5, the V gene TRBV20-1; D is unresolved. Germline CDR1 and CDR2: DFQATT and SNEGSKA (reference sequence). The CDR3 extends over 11 amino acids. With 5 bases removed from V and 4 bases from J, the gap between germline ends came to 8 bases. Here the CDR3 reads CSASHRETQYF. The CDR3 DNA reads as TGCAGTGCTTCCCATCGAGAGACCCAGTACTTC.

The rearrangement joins TRBV7-9 to TRBJ1-4; TRBD1 matches 8 bases. J lost 8 bases, V lost 1 base, and 3 bases had no gene match. This CDR3 is 14 amino acids long. CDR1 and CDR2 (germline): SEHNR, FQNEAQ (reference sequence). In DNA form, the CDR3 reads TGTGCCAGCAGCTTAGGACAGGGGAGGGAAAAACTGTTTTTT. This gives the protein CASSLGQGREKLFF.

There are a few counts of this clone. This chain links TRBV29-1 with TRBJ2-5; no reliable D call. The ends were cut back, 8 bases at V and 5 bases at J, with 12 bases in the middle. The CDR3 is made up of 11 amino acids. The V gene's germline CDR1 is SQVTM and CDR2 ANQGSEA. The CDR3 sequence is CSISERETQYF. For the CDR3, the DNA is TGCAGCATTAGTGAACGGGAGACCCAGTACTTC.

The rearrangement uses TRBV28 and TRBJ1-1; D may be TRBD1 (5 bases). V was cut by 3 bases and J by 1 base, with 15 bases left in between. The CDR3 has 16 residues. Germline CDR1 is MDHEN and CDR2 is SYDVKM. DNA of the CDR3: TGTGCCAGCAGTTTGGGGGGGTACGCTAGGAACACTGAAGCTTTCTTT. Amino acid sequence: CASSLGGYARNTEAFF.

The gene calls are TRBV18 and TRBJ1-2, with TRBD1 matching 8 bases. The CDR3 length is 13 residues. The V segment lost 3 bases and the J segment 8 bases; nucleotides outside the gene matches: 5. Germline assignment: CDR1 KGHSH and CDR2 LQKENI. Here the CDR3 reads CASSPQTGGGYTF. The CDR3 nucleotides are TGTGCCAGCTCACCCCAAACAGGGGGAGGCTACACCTTC.

V usage is TRBV4-1 and J usage is TRBJ2-1, with 12 bases lining up with TRBD2. The junction had 7 bases not matched to a gene; V was cut back by 0 bases and J by 4 bases. Germline loops: CDR1 MGHRA, CDR2 YSYEKL. The CDR3 spans 18 residues. CDR3 region: CASSQDDPLAGGYNEQFF. For the CDR3, the DNA is TGCGCCAGCAGCCAAGATGACCCGCTAGCGGGGGGGTACAATGAGCAGTTCTTC.

The CDR3 DNA sequence: TGTGCCAGCAGCCCAGGGTGGAAAATGAACACTGAAGCTTTCTTT. Translation gives CASSPGWKMNTEAFF. This sequence joins TRBV7-7 and TRBJ1-1; maybe TRBD1 (5 bases). V was trimmed by 5 bases and J by 0 bases, leaving 13 bases between them. Looked up from germline, CDR1 is SSHAT and CDR2 is FNYEAQ (reference sequence). CDR3 length: 15 amino acids.

By share, this clone counts as medium-sized. The V and J genes are TRBV4-2 and TRBJ2-7; TRBD2 matches at 7 bases. There are 13 residues in the CDR3. Germline V gene data show CDR1 as LGHNA and CDR2 as YNFKEQ. Germline trimming cut 6 bases from V and 1 base from J; bases unmatched to any gene: 3. CDR3 amino acids: CASRTAGSYEQYF. CDR3 DNA: TGTGCCAGCAGGACAGCGGGGTCCTACGAGCAGTACTTC.

As DNA, the CDR3 is TGTGCCAGCAGCAAATCCCGGGCCCCAGATACGCAGTATTTT. Amino acid sequence: CASSKSRAPDTQYF. The chain uses TRBV7-8 and TRBJ2-3; D is unresolved. Trimming took 5 bases from V and 4 from J, leaving 13 bases between them. Per the germline V gene, CDR1 is SGHVS and CDR2 is FQNEAQ. CDR3 length: 14 amino acids.

The V and J genes are TRBV20-1 and TRBJ2-7, with unresolved D. The CDR3 has 11 residues. Germline assignment: CDR1 DFQATT and CDR2 SNEGSKA (reference sequence). V was trimmed by 0 bases and J by 4 bases, leaving 4 bases between them. CDR3 coding DNA: TGCAGTGCTAGAGATGGGTACGAGCAGTACTTC. Translating gives CSARDGYEQYF.

This chain links TRBV7-2 with TRBJ2-1; 11 positions agree with TRBD2. CDR1 SGHTA and CDR2 FQGNSA come from the germline V gene. The CDR3 contains 17 residues. V was pared by 1 base and J by 8 bases, with 10 bases of the junction left unmatched. The CDR3 bases are TGTGCCAGCAGCTTAGTCGGTAGCGGGGGGGCCGGTGATGAGCAGTTCTTC. It codes for CASSLVGSGGAGDEQFF.

The chain carries TRBV6-5 and TRBJ1-5; D might be TRBD1 (5 bases). The CDR3 is 15 amino acids. Trimming took off 2 bases at V and 4 bases at J, with 12 bases between the two ends. Germline assignment: CDR1 MNHEY and CDR2 SVGAGI. In nucleotides, the CDR3 is TGTGCCAGCAGTTACACAAACAGGCCAAATCAGCCCCAGCATTTT. Its translation is CASSYTNRPNQPQHF.

V and J are TRBV4-1 and TRBJ1-1; a possible D gene is TRBD1 (6 bases). The CDR3 spans 16 residues. CDR1 and CDR2 from the germline V gene are MGHRA and YSYEKL. Trimming took off 4 bases at V and 4 bases at J, with 19 bases between the two ends. Here the CDR3 reads CASSLKGGGARTEAFF. The CDR3 DNA sequence: TGCGCCAGCAGCCTAAAAGGGGGAGGGGCGCGCACTGAAGCTTTCTTT.

The genes are TRBV5-4 and TRBJ2-3, with TRBD2 matching over 9 bases. In germline, CDR1 is SGHNT, CDR2 YYREEE (reference sequence). V lost 0 bases and J lost 4; bases outside the gene matches: 9. The CDR3 sequence is 17 residues long. In DNA form, the CDR3 reads TGTGCCAGCAGCTTGGTGGCGCGGGGGGGCATCTCAGATACGCAGTATTTT. It specifies CASSLVARGGISDTQYF.

This chain joins TRBV6-1 and TRBJ1-5; D ambiguous. Germline V lookup: CDR1 MNHNS, CDR2 SASEGT. CDR3 length: 15 residues. V dropped 6 bases and J dropped 0 bases, with 12 bases sitting between them. The CDR3 protein is CASSTTAYSNQPQHF. CDR3 in DNA: TGTGCCAGCAGCACAACTGCGTATAGCAATCAGCCCCAGCATTTT.

The chain links TRBV19 to TRBJ1-5, with no clear D. Looked up from germline, CDR1 is LNHDA and CDR2 is SQIVND (reference sequence). The CDR3 contains 14 residues. Trimming removed 5 bases at V and 1 base at J, with 9 bases between. The CDR3 protein is CASSVPQSNQPQHF. The CDR3 DNA reads TGTGCCAGTAGTGTACCACAGAGCAATCAGCCCCAGCATTTT.